This T cell receptor (beta chain) was identified during a study of OX40 agonist ivuxolimab in advanced cancers. Generated by immunoSEQ multiplex PCR, the TCRdb table keeps only in-frame clones and is missing some. The profile shows roughly 69,000 clones, roughly 89% of them singletons. The CDR3 has 16 amino acids. The V and J ends lost 4 bases and 2 bases respectively, with 15 bases between them. Germline CDR1 MNHNS, CDR2 SASEGT. The chain links TRBV6-1 to TRBJ2-1; no definite D call. Material: CD4+ or CD8+ T cells sorted from blood, obtained in a trial of the OX40 agonist ivuxolimab. This TCR came from an adult with an advanced solid tumor such as melanoma, head and neck, liver or kidney cancer. The CDR3 nucleotides read TGTGCCAGCAGTGCGATCTTAGGTACGACCTACAATGAGCAGTTCTTC. It codes for CASSAILGTTYNEQFF.